This T cell receptor (beta chain) appears in the sequencing data of a study of shared clonotypes between healthy human individuals. Study background: For every donor, three CD4 naive, three CD4 memory, two CD8 naive and one CD8 memory plates were used. Findings of the study overall: Several donors showed sharing of approximately 4.7% of naive CD4 clonotypes.

Deep-level running was used for the assay. The data were produced by immunoSEQ multiplex PCR, yet TCRdb's version contains in-frame clones alone and is incomplete. The profile shows around 2,100,000 clones, over 85% of them singletons. As regards this clone: Its antigen is still unknown.

The CDR3 covers 16 residues. V lost 4 bases and J lost 2, with 14 bases in between. Per the germline V gene, CDR1 is MNHEY and CDR2 is SVGAGI. Terminally differentiated effector memory CD45RA+ cells were excluded from the naive CD8 cells, which were CD45RO-negative and positively selected for CCR7. The specimen was naive CD8+ T cells sorted from blood. This TCR was recovered from a man aged 18 to 29 in good health. V gene TRBV6-5 combines with J gene TRBJ2-2, with D perhaps TRBD1 or TRBD2 (5 bases each). The CDR3 DNA sequence: TGTGCCAGCAGTTCCTGGGACGAAATAAACACCGGGGAGCTGTTTTTT. It specifies CASSSWDEINTGELFF.